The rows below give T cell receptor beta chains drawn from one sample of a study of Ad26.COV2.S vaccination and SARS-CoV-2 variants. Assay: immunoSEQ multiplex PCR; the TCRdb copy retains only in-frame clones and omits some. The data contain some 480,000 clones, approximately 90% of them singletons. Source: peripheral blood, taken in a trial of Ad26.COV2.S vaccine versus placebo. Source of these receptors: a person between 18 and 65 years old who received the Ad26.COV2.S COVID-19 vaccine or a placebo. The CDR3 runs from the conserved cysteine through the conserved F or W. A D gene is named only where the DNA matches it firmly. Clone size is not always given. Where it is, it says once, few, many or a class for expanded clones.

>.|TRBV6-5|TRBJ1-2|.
TGTGCCAGCAGAGCTCGGGTGGACTATGGCTACACCTTC
CASRARVDYGYTF
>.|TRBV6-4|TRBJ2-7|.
TGTGCCAGCAGTAGCGGCCTTTGGGGTGAGCAGTACTTC
CASSSGLWGEQYF
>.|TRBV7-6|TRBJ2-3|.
TGTGCCAGCAGCTCCCGTCCCGGGACCGGTATTGGTACGCAGTATTTT
CASSSRPGTGIGTQYF
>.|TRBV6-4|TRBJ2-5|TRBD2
TGTGCCAGCCCTTTGACTAGCGGAGGGGCGGAGACCCAGTACTTC
CASPLTSGGAETQYF
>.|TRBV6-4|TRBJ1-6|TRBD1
TGTGCCAGCAGGAGGACAGGGCCCTCCGGATCACCCCTCCACTTT
CASRRTGPSGSPLHF
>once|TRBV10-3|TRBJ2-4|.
TGTGCCATCAGAGGAGACAGACTAGCCAAAAACATTCAGTACTTC
CAIRGDRLAKNIQYF
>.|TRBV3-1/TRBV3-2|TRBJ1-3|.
TGTGCCAGCAGCCAAGTACAGATATCTCTCTCTGGAAACACCATATATTTT
CASSQVQISLSGNTIYF
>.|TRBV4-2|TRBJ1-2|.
TGTGCCAGCAGCCAAGAGACGGGTGGGGGCGGCTATGGCTACACCTTC
CASSQETGGGGYGYTF
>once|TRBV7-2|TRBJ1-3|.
TGTGCCAGCAGCTTAGCGGGGAGGGCGAGCTCTGGAAACACCATATATTTT
CASSLAGRASSGNTIYF
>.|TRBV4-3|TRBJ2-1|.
TGCGCCAGCAGCCAAGCTTCGACCGGGACCCGGGTCAATGAGCAGTTCTTC
CASSQASTGTRVNEQFF
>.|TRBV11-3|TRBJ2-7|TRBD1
TGTGCCAGCACATTCCACAGGGGATCCTACGAGCAGTACTTC
CASTFHRGSYEQYF
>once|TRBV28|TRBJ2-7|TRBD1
TGTGCCAGCAGTTCACCCACCGGGACAGGGTCCTACGAGCAGTACTTC
CASSSPTGTGSYEQYF
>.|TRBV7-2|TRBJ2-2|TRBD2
TGTGCCAGCAGCTTAGGGCTAGCGGGAGGGCCGGTCACCGGGGAGCTGTTTTTT
CASSLGLAGGPVTGELFF
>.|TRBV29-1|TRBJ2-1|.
TGCAGCGCTAGACTGGATGAGCAGTTCTTC
CSARLDEQFF
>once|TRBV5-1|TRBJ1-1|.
TGCGCCAGCAGCTTGAGTACGCTGAACACTGAAGCTTTCTTT
CASSLSTLNTEAFF
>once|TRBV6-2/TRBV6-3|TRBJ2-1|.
TGTGCCAGCACCCCCCAAGGCAGACCTAACAATGAGCAGTTCTTC
CASTPQGRPNNEQFF
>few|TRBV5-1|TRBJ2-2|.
TGCGCCAGCACCCTGGCACCCGGTGGCAACACCGGGGAGCTGTTTTTT
CASTLAPGGNTGELFF
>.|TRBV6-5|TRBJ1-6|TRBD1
TGTGCCAGCGAACAGGGGTATAATTCACCCCTCCACTTT
CASEQGYNSPLHF
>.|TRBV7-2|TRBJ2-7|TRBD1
TGTGCCAGCAGCTTAGGGGGGACAGTTAGCTCCTACGAGCAGTACTTC
CASSLGGTVSSYEQYF
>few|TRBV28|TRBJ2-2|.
TGTGCCAGCAGCCGGATAGCGCTCACCGGGGAGCTGTTTTTT
CASSRIALTGELFF
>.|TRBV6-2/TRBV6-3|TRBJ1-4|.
TGTGCCAGCAGTTACCCGTCAGCAACTAATGAAAAACTGTTTTTT
CASSYPSATNEKLFF
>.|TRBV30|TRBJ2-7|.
TGTGCCTGGAGTGTCTTCATCTCCTACGAGCAGTACTTC
CAWSVFISYEQYF
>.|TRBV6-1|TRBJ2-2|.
TGTGCCAGCAGTGAAATGAGGGGCTCCGGGGAGCTGTTTTTT
CASSEMRGSGELFF
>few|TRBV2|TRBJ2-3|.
TGTGCCAGCAGTGAAGGTTCAAATACGCAGTATTTT
CASSEGSNTQYF
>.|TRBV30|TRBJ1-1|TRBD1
TGTGCCTGGAGTTTAGCTCAACAGGGGAAAGCTTTCTTT
CAWSLAQQGKAFF
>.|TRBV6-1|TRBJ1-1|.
TGTGCCAGCAGTGATGGGACAAGGAACCCCGAAGCTTTCTTT
CASSDGTRNPEAFF
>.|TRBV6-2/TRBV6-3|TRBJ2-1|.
TGTGCCAGCAGTCCGATGGTGCGGCTAGAGCAGTTCTTC
CASSPMVRLEQFF
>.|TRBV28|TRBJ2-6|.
TGTGCCAGCAGCGGTACAGGGATGCGCGGGGCCAACGTCCTGACTTTC
CASSGTGMRGANVLTF
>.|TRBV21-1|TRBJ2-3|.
TGTGCCAGCAGCAAAGGCGCCCCCACAGATACGCAGTATTTT
CASSKGAPTDTQYF
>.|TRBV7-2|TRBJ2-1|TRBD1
TGTGCCAGCAGCCCCCCCGGGACAGCCTCGAATGAGCAGTTCTTC
CASSPPGTASNEQFF
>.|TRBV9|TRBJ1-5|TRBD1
TGTGCCAGCAGCGTGACAGGGGGCCTAGAGCCCCAGCATTTT
CASSVTGGLEPQHF
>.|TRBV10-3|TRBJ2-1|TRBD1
TGTGCCATCAACCAGGGGGTCTTCTCTGAGCAGTTCTTC
CAINQGVFSEQFF
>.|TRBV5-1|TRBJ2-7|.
TGCGCCAGCAGCTTCGCGGCTAAGCAGTACTTC
CASSFAAKQYF
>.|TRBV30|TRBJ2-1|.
TGTGCCTGGAGGGGGCCGTTCAATGAGCAGTTCTTC
CAWRGPFNEQFF
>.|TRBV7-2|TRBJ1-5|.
TGTGCCAGCAGCTTACGAGGCAGGTATAGCAATCAGCCCCAGCATTTT
CASSLRGRYSNQPQHF
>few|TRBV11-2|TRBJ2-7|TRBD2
TGTGCCAGCAGCCGCACCCTCCTGACAGGACTAGCGTCCTACGAGCAGTACTTC
CASSRTLLTGLASYEQYF
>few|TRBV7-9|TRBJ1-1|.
TGTGCCAGCAGCAATAGGGACGGTGAAGCTTTCTTT
CASSNRDGEAFF
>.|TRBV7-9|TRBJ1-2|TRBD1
TGTGCCAGCAGCATGGGACAGGGATCATATGGCTACACCTTC
CASSMGQGSYGYTF
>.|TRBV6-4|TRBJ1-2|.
TGTGCCAGCAGTGACTCAGCAGGGCGCTACACCTTC
CASSDSAGRYTF
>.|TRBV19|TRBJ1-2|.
TGTGCCAGTAGTATAGGGCAGGCTAACTATGGCTACACCTTC
CASSIGQANYGYTF
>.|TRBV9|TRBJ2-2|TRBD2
TGTGCCAGCAGCGTAGGGGACTATAACACCGGGGAGCTGTTTTTT
CASSVGDYNTGELFF
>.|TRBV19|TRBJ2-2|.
TGTGCCACCGCCAACAGGGTAGGGGACACCGGGGAGCTGTTTTTT
CATANRVGDTGELFF
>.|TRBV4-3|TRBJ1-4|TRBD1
TGCGCCAGCAGCCAAGACCTGGGGACAGCGGATGCAACTAATGAAAAACTGTTTTTT
CASSQDLGTADATNEKLFF
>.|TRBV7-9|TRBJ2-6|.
TGTGCCAGCAGCAAAGGGGAATTCCTCTCTGGGGCCAACGTCCTGACTTTC
CASSKGEFLSGANVLTF
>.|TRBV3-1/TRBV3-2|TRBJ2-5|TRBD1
TGTGCCAGCAGGGCACCGGGACAGGGGGAAGAGACCCAGTACTTC
CASRAPGQGEETQYF
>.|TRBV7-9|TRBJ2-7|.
TGTGCCAGCAGCTCGCTATCGGACTTCTACGAGCAGTACTTC
CASSSLSDFYEQYF
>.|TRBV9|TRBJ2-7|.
TGTGCCAGCAGCCCAACAGGGAGTAACGAGCAGTACTTC
CASSPTGSNEQYF
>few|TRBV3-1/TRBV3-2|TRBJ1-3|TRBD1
TGTGCCAGCAGCAGACAGGGGAACACCATATATTTT
CASSRQGNTIYF
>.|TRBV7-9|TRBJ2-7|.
TGTGCCAGCAGCCTACAAGCCTACGAGCAGTACTTC
CASSLQAYEQYF
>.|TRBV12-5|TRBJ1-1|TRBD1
TGTGCTAGTGGTTTGACAACGGGGACAGGGTTGGACACTGAAGCTTTCTTT
CASGLTTGTGLDTEAFF
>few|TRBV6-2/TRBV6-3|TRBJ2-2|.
TGTGCCAGCAGTTACTGGGACCTTGGGGAGCTGTTTTTT
CASSYWDLGELFF
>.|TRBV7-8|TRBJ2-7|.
TGTGCCAGCAGCTTACTACAGGGATCGGGCGAGCAGTACTTC
CASSLLQGSGEQYF
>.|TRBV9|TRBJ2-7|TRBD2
TGTGCCAGCAGCCCGAACGGACTAGGAACCCAATCACAGTACTTC
CASSPNGLGTQSQYF